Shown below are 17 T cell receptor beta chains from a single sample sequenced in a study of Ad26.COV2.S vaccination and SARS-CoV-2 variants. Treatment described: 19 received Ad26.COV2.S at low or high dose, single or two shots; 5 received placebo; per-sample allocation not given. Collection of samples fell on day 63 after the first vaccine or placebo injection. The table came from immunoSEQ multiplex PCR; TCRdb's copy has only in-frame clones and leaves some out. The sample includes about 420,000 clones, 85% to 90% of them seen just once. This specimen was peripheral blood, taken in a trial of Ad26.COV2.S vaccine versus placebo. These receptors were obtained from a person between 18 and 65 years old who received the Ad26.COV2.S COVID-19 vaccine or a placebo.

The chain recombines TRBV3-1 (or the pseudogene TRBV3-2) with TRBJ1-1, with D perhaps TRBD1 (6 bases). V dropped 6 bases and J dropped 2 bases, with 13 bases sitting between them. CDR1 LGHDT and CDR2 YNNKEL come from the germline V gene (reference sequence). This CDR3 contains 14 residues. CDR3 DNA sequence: TGTGCCAGCAGATCCTCAGGGGTCAACACTGAAGCTTTCTTT. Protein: CASRSSGVNTEAFF.

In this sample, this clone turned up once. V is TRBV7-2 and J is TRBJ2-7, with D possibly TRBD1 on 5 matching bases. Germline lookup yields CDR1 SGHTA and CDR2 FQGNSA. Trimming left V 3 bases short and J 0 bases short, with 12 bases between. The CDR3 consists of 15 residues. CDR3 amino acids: CASSFWGVSSYEQYF. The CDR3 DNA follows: TGTGCCAGCAGCTTTTGGGGCGTAAGCTCCTACGAGCAGTACTTC.

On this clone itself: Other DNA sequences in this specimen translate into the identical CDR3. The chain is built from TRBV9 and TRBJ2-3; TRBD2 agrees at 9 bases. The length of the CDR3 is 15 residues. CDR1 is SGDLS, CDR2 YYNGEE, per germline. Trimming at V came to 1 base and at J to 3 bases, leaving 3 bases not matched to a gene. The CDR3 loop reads CASSVLAGPTDTQYF. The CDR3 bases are TGTGCCAGCAGCGTACTAGCGGGACCAACAGATACGCAGTATTTT.

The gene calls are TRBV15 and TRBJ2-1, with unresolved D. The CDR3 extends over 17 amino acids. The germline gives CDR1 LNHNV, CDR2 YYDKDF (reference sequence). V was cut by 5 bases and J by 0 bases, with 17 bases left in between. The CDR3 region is CATSPRAGMSSYNEQFF. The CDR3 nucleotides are TGTGCCACCAGCCCCCGGGCAGGAATGAGCTCCTACAATGAGCAGTTCTTC.

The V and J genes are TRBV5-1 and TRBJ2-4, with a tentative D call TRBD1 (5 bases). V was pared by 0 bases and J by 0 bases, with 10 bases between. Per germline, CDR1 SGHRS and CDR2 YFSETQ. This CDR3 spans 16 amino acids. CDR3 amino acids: CASSLGQLLAKNIQYF. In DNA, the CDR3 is TGCGCCAGCAGCTTGGGACAGCTTCTAGCCAAAAACATTCAGTACTTC. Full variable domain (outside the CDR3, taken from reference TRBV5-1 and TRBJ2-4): KAGVTQTPRYLIKTRGQQVTLSCSPISGHRSVSWYQQTPGQGLQFLFEYFSETQRNKGNFPGRFSGRQFSNSRSEMNVSTLELGDSALYLCASSLGQLLAKNIQYFGAGTRLSVL.

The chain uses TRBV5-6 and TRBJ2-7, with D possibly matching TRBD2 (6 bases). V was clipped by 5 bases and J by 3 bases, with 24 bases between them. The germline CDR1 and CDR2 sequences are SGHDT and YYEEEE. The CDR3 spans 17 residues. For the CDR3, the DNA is TGTGCCAGCAGTTTGCCTTGGGGGACGGGGACTGTCTACGAGCAGTACTTC. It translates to CASSLPWGTGTVYEQYF.

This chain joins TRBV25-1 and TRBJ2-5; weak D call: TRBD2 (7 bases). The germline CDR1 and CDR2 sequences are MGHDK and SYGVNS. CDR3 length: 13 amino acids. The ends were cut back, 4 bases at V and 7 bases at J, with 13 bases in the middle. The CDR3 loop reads CASSGSGGGTQYF. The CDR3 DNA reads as TGTGCCAGCAGTGGTTCGGGGGGCGGGACCCAGTACTTC.

CDR3 DNA sequence: TGTGCCAGCAGATCACAGCGAGGAGTCTACGAGCAGTACTTC. As protein: CASRSQRGVYEQYF. The J gene is TRBJ2-7, the V gene TRBV6-6; unclear D gene. V was cut by 6 bases and J by 3 bases, with 15 bases left in between. The V gene's germline CDR1 is MNHNY and CDR2 SVGAGI (reference sequence). The CDR3 spans 14 residues.

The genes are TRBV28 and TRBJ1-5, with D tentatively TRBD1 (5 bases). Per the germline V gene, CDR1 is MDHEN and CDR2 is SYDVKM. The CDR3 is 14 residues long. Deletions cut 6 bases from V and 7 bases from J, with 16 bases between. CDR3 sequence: CASSSDGGGQPQHF. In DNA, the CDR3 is TGTGCCAGCAGCTCTGACGGGGGAGGACAGCCCCAGCATTTT.

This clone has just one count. CDR3 amino acids: CASSQGLKGQTLAKNIQYF. As DNA, the CDR3 is TGCGCCAGCAGCCAAGGTCTCAAGGGGCAGACATTAGCCAAAAACATTCAGTACTTC. The rearrangement joins TRBV4-1 to TRBJ2-4; perhaps TRBD1 as D (5 bases). V shed 1 base and J shed 0 bases, with 19 bases lying between them. The CDR3 is 19 amino acids. Germline V lookup: CDR1 MGHRA, CDR2 YSYEKL.

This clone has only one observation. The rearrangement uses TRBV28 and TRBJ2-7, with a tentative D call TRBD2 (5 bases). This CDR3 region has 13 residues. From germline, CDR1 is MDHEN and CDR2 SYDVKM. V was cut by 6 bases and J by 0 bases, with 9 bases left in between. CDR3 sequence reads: CASRSGSSYEQYF. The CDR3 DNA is TGTGCCAGCAGGAGCGGAAGCTCCTACGAGCAGTACTTC. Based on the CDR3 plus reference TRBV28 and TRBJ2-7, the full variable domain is DVKVTQSSRYLVKRTGEKVFLECVQDMDHENMFWYRQDPGLGLRLIYFSYDVKMKEKGDIPEGYSVSREKKERFSLILESASTNQTSMYLCASRSGSSYEQYFGPGTRLTVT.

The CDR3 loop reads CASSLTGGVSTDTQYF. CDR3 nucleotide sequence: TGTGCCAGCAGCTTAACGGGTGGCGTTAGCACAGATACGCAGTATTTT. J is TRBJ2-3 and V is TRBV11-2; D not certain. This CDR3 has 16 residues. From germline, CDR1 is SGHAT and CDR2 FQNNGV. The germline V and J ends were trimmed by 2 bases and 0 bases, with 12 bases remaining between them. Variable domain in full (rest from reference TRBV11-2 and TRBJ2-3): EAGVAQSPRYKIIEKRQSVAFWCNPISGHATLYWYQQILGQGPKLLIQFQNNGVVDDSQLPKDRFSAERLKGVDSTLKIQPAKLEDSAVYLCASSLTGGVSTDTQYFGPGTRLTVL.

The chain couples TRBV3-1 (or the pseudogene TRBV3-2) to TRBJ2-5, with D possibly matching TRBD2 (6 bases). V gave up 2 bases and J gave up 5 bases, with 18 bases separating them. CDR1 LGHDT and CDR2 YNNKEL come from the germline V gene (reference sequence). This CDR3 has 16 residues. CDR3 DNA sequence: TGTGCCAGCAGCCAATTTATCGGCGGGGTTGGTGAGACCCAGTACTTC. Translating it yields CASSQFIGGVGETQYF.

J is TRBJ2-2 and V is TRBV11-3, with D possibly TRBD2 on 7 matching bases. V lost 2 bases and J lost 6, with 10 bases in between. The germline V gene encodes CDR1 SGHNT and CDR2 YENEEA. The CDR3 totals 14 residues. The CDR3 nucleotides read TGTGCCAGCAGCTTAAGGGAGGGGGCCGGGGAGCTGTTTTTT. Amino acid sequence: CASSLREGAGELFF. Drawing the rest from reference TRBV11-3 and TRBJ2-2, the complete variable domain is EAGVVQSPRYKIIEKKQPVAFWCNPISGHNTLYWYLQNLGQGPELLIRYENEEAVDDSQLPKDRFSAERLKGVDSTLKIQPAELGDSAVYLCASSLREGAGELFFGEGSRLTVL.

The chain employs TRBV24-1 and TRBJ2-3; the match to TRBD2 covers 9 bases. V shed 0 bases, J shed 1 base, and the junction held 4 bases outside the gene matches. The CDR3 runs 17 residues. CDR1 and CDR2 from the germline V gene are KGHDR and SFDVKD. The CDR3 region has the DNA TGTGCCACCAGTGATTTGCCTAGCGGGGCGGGCACAGATACGCAGTATTTT. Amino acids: CATSDLPSGAGTDTQYF.

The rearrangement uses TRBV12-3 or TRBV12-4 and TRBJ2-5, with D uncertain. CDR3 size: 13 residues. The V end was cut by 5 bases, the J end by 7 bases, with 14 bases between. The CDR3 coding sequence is TGTGCCAGCAGTCCTACACCTCCTTGGACCCAGTACTTC. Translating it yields CASSPTPPWTQYF.

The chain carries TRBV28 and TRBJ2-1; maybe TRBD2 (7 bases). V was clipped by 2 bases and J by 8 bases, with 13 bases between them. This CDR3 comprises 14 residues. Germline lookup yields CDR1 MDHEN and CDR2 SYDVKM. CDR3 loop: CASSLAGARDEQFF. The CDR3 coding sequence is TGTGCCAGCAGTTTAGCGGGGGCCCGAGATGAGCAGTTCTTC.